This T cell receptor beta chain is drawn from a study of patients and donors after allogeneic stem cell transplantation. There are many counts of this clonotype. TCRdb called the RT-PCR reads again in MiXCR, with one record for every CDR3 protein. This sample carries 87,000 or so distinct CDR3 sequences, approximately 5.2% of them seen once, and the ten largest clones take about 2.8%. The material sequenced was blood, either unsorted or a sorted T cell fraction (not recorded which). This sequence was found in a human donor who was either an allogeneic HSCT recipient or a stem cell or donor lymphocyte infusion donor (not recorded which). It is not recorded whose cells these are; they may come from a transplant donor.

The CDR3 sequence is CSAQKSDRGPSSYNSPLHF. CDR3 nucleotides: TGCAGTGCTCAGAAGTCCGACAGGGGACCGAGCTCCTATAATTCACCCCTCCACTTT. J is TRBJ1-6 and V is TRBV20-1, with 8 bases that match TRBD1. Per the germline V gene, CDR1 is DFQATT and CDR2 is SNEGSKA (reference sequence). Unmatched junction bases numbered 15, after V lost 5 bases and J lost 0 bases. The CDR3 spans 19 residues.